This T cell receptor (beta chain) was sequenced during a study of blood T cell repertoires in COVID-19. Study overall: Acute and convalescent COVID-19 samples came from the United States, Italy and Spain. Nucleic acid was either cDNA or gDNA, and it came from T cells, B-cell-depleted T cells, or PBMCs.

Authors' data handling: Amplification of reference gene primers was used by the study to estimate nucleated cell counts. Here immunoSEQ multiplex PCR was the method, and the copy in TCRdb shows in-frame clones only, minus some. V, J and clone size are those of that table, while D and trimming were read from the DNA. The sample lists 130,000 to 150,000 clones; 60% to 80% were seen once. This CDR3 spans 14 amino acids. The J segment lost 4 bases and the V segment lost 6 bases, leaving 3 bases of the junction unmatched. Germline CDR1 reads MRHNA; CDR2 reads SNTAGT. The rearrangement uses TRBV6-4 and TRBJ2-1; 10 nucleotides line up with TRBD2. The clonotype comes from a man aged 50 to 60 with active or convalescent COVID-19. Sequencing used peripheral blood. The CDR3 nucleotides are TGTGCCAGCAGGCCTAGCGGGGGATACAATGAGCAGTTCTTC. It yields the protein CASRPSGGYNEQFF.